These T cell receptor beta chains were read from a single sample in a study of T cell responses to AZD1222 COVID-19 vaccine. Sequenced by immunoSEQ multiplex PCR; TCRdb stores in-frame clones only, minus some. This table has some 160,000 clones, roughly 93% appearing once. The sample was peripheral blood, taken 28 days after the second AZD1222 dose. The receptors here all came from an adult who received the AZD1222 COVID-19 vaccine. Each CDR3 is given with its conserved first and last residue. Fields, in order: CDR3 protein, CDR3 DNA, clone size, J gene, V gene, D gene. D genes are given only for firm matches. Not all rows give a size; the values are once, few, many and, for expanded clones, a class.

CDR3 protein: CASSIGWQTEAFF
CDR3 DNA: TGTGCCAGTAGTATAGGATGGCAGACTGAAGCTTTCTTT
clone size: NA
J gene: TRBJ1-1
V gene: TRBV19
D gene: NA

CDR3 protein: CASGLAFRDNYGYTF
CDR3 DNA: TGTGCTAGTGGTTTGGCATTCCGGGACAACTATGGCTACACCTTC
clone size: NA
J gene: TRBJ1-2
V gene: TRBV12-5
D gene: NA

CDR3 protein: CASSLGQKNIQYF
CDR3 DNA: TGTGCCAGCAGCTTGGGACAGAAAAACATTCAGTACTTC
clone size: NA
J gene: TRBJ2-4
V gene: TRBV5-4
D gene: NA

CDR3 protein: CASRRGGLNTEAFF
CDR3 DNA: TGTGCCAGCAGGAGGGGCGGATTGAACACTGAAGCTTTCTTT
clone size: NA
J gene: TRBJ1-1
V gene: TRBV7-8
D gene: NA

CDR3 protein: CASSFSGYNSPLHF
CDR3 DNA: TGTGCCAGCAGTTTCAGTGGGTATAATTCACCCCTCCACTTT
clone size: NA
J gene: TRBJ1-6
V gene: TRBV27
D gene: NA

CDR3 protein: CASSPGFRNEKLFF
CDR3 DNA: TGTGCCAGCAGCCCTGGTTTCCGGAATGAAAAACTGTTTTTT
clone size: NA
J gene: TRBJ1-4
V gene: TRBV6-7
D gene: NA

CDR3 protein: CASRPIIGQGSALAQHF
CDR3 DNA: TGTGCCAGTAGGCCGATTATCGGACAGGGGAGTGCGTTAGCCCAGCATTTT
clone size: NA
J gene: TRBJ1-5
V gene: TRBV19
D gene: TRBD1

CDR3 protein: CASSPARGQGHGYTF
CDR3 DNA: TGTGCCAGCAGCCCCGCGCGAGGACAGGGGCATGGCTACACCTTC
clone size: NA
J gene: TRBJ1-2
V gene: TRBV5-4
D gene: TRBD1

CDR3 protein: CASRLRGNTEAFF
CDR3 DNA: TGTGCCAGCAGGCTCCGGGGAAACACTGAAGCTTTCTTT
clone size: NA
J gene: TRBJ1-1
V gene: TRBV27
D gene: NA

CDR3 protein: CASSPWGQPQHF
CDR3 DNA: TGTGCCAGTAGTCCCTGGGGTCAGCCCCAGCATTTT
clone size: few
J gene: TRBJ1-5
V gene: TRBV19
D gene: NA

CDR3 protein: CASSAYSGTGGEKLFF
CDR3 DNA: TGTGCCAGCTCAGCCTACTCCGGGACAGGGGGCGAAAAACTGTTTTTT
clone size: NA
J gene: TRBJ1-4
V gene: TRBV18
D gene: TRBD1

CDR3 protein: CASSRLATYEQYF
CDR3 DNA: TGTGCCAGCAGCCGACTAGCGACGTACGAGCAGTACTTC
clone size: NA
J gene: TRBJ2-7
V gene: TRBV7-8
D gene: TRBD2